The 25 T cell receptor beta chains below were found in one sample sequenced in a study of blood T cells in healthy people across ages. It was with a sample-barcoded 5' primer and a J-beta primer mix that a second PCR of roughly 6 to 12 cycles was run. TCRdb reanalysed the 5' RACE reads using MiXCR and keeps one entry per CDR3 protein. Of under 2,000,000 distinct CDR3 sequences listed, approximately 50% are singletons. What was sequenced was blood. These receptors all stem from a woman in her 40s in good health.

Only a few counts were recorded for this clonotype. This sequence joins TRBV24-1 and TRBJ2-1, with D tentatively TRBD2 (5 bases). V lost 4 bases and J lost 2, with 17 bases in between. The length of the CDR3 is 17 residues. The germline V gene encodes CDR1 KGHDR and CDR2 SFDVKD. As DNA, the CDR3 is TGTGCCACCAGTGACCCGGGATCAAATAGGGCCTACAATGAGCAGTTCTTC. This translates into CATSDPGSNRAYNEQFF.

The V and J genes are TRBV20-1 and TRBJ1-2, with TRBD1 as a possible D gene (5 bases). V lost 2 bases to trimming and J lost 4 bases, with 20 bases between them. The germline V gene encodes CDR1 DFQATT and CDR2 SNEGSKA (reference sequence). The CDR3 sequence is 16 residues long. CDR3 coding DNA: TGCAGTGCTAGATCCGTAGGGCGTGGGGGAAGCTATGGCTACACCTTC. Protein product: CSARSVGRGGSYGYTF.

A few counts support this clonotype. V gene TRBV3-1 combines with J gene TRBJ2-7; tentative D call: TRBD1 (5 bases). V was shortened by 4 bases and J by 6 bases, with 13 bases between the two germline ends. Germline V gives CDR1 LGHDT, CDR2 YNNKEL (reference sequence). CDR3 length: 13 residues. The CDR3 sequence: CASSRLRASEQYF. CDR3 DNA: TGTGCCAGCAGCCGACTCAGGGCCTCCGAGCAGTACTTC.

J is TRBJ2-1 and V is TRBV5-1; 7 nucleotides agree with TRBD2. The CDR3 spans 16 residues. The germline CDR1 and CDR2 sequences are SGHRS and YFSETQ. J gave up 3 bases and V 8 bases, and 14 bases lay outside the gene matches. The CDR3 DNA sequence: TGCGCCAGACGCCTTAGCGGGCAAGATATCTACAATGAGCAGTTCTTC. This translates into CARRLSGQDIYNEQFF.

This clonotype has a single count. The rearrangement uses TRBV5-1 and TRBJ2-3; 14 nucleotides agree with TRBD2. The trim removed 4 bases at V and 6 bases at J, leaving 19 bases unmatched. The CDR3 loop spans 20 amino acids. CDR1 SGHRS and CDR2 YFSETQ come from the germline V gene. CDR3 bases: TGCGCCAGCAGCCTAACGGGAGGGACTAGCGGGGGACTACCTGGGGATACGCAGTATTTT. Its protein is CASSLTGGTSGGLPGDTQYF.

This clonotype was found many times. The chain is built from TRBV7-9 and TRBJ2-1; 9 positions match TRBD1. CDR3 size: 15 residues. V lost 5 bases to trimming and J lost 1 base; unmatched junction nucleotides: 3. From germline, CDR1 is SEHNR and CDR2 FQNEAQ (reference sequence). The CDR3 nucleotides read TGTGCCAGCAGCCCACAGGGGGCTTCCTACAATGAGCAGTTCTTC. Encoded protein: CASSPQGASYNEQFF.

In nucleotides, the CDR3 is TGTGCCACCAGCAGAGGGAAAAACTATGGCTACACCTTC. The encoded protein is CATSRGKNYGYTF. The rearrangement links TRBV15 to TRBJ1-2; D is undetermined. The CDR3 is made up of 13 amino acids. V was shortened by 1 base and J by 2 bases, with 5 bases between the two germline ends. Germline V lookup: CDR1 LNHNV, CDR2 YYDKDF (reference sequence).

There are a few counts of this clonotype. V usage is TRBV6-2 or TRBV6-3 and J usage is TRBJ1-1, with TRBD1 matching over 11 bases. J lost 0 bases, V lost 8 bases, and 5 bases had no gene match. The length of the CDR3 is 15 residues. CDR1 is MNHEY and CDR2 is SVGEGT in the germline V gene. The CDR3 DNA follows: TGTGCCAGCCGCCGGACAGGGGGCATGAACACTGAAGCTTTCTTT. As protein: CASRRTGGMNTEAFF.

The CDR3 sequence: CASSYGLGVGSNQPQHF. In DNA, the CDR3 is TGTGCCAGCAGTTACGGGCTGGGGGTTGGGAGCAATCAGCCCCAGCATTTT. V is TRBV6-2 or TRBV6-3 and J is TRBJ1-5, with D tentatively TRBD1 (5 bases). Germline V CDR1 and CDR2: MNHEY, SVGEGT. V was trimmed by 2 bases and J by 1 base, leaving 15 bases between them. The CDR3 contains 17 residues.

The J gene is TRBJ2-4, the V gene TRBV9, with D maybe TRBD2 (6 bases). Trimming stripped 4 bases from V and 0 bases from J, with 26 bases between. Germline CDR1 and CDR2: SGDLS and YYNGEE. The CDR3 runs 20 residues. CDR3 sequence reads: CASSPQTRAVIGLAKNIQYF. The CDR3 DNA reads TGTGCCAGCAGCCCACAGACTAGAGCGGTGATAGGTCTAGCCAAAAACATTCAGTACTTC.

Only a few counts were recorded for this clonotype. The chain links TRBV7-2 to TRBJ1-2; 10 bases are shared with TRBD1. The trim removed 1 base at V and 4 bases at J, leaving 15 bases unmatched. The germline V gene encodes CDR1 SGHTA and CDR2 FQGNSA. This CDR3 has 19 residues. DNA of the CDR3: TGTGCCAGCAGCTTAGACCCGGCTACCGGGGGACAGGGGACCTATGGCTACACCTTC. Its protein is CASSLDPATGGQGTYGYTF. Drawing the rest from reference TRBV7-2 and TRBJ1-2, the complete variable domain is GAGVSQSPSNKVTEKGKDVELRCDPISGHTALYWYRQSLGQGLEFLIYFQGNSAPDKSGLPSDRFSAERTGGSVSTLTIQRTQQEDSAVYLCASSLDPATGGQGTYGYTFGSGTRLTVV.

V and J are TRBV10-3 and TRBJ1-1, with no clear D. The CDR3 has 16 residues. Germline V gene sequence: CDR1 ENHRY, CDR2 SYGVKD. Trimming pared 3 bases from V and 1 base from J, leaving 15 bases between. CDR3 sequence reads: CAISDSGSPSNTEAFF. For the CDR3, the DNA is TGTGCCATCAGTGATTCGGGGTCACCATCGAACACTGAAGCTTTCTTT.

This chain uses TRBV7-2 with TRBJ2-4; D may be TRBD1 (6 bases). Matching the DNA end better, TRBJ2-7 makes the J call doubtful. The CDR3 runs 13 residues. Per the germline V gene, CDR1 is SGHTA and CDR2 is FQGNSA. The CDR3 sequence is CASSLDSNCEQYF. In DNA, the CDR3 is TGTGCCAGCAGCTTGGACAGTAACTGCGAGCAGTACTTC.

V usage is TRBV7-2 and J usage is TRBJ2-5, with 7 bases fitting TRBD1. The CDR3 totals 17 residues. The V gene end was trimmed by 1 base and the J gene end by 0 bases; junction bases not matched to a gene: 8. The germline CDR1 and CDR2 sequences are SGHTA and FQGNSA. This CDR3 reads CASSLVRNRGYQETQYF. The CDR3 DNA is TGTGCCAGCAGCTTAGTCAGGAACAGGGGCTACCAAGAGACCCAGTACTTC.

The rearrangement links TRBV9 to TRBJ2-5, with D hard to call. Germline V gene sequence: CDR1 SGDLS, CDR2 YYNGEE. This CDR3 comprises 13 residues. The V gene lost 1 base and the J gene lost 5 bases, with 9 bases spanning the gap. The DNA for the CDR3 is TGTGCCAGCAGCGTACAACTCGGGGAGACCCAGTACTTC. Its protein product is CASSVQLGETQYF.

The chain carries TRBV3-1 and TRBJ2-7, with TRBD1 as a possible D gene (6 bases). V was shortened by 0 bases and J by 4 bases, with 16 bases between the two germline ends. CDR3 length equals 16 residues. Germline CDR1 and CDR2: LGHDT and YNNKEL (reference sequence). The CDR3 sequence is CASSQDLHRAYYEQYF. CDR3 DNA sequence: TGTGCCAGCAGCCAAGATTTACACAGGGCCTATTACGAGCAGTACTTC.

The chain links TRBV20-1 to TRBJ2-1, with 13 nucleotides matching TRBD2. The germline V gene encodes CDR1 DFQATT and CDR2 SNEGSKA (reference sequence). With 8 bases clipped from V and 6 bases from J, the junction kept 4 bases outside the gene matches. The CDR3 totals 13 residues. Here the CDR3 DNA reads TGCAGTAAGAGACTAGCGGGGGGCAATGAGCAGTTCTTC. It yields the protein CSKRLAGGNEQFF.

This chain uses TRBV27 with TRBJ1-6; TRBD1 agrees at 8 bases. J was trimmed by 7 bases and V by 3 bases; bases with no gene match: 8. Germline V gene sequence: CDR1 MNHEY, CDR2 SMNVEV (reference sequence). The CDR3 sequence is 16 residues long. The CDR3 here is CASSFLQGANNSPLHF. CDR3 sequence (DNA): TGTGCCAGCAGTTTTCTTCAGGGGGCTAACAATTCACCCCTCCACTTT.

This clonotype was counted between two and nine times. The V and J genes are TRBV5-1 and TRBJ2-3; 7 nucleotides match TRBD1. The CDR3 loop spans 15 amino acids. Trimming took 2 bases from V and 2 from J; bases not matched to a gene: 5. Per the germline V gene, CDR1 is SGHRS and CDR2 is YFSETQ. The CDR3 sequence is CASSFRGTYTDTQYF. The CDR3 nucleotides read TGCGCCAGCAGCTTCAGGGGGACCTACACAGATACGCAGTATTTT.

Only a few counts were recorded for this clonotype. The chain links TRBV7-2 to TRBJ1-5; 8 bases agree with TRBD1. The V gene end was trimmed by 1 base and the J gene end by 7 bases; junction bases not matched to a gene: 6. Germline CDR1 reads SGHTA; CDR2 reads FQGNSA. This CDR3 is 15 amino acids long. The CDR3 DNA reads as TGTGCCAGCAGCTTAGTGAAGACAGGGGTCCAGCCCCAGCATTTT. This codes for CASSLVKTGVQPQHF. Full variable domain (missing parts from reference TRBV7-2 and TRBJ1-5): GAGVSQSPSNKVTEKGKDVELRCDPISGHTALYWYRQSLGQGLEFLIYFQGNSAPDKSGLPSDRFSAERTGGSVSTLTIQRTQQEDSAVYLCASSLVKTGVQPQHFGDGTRLSIL.

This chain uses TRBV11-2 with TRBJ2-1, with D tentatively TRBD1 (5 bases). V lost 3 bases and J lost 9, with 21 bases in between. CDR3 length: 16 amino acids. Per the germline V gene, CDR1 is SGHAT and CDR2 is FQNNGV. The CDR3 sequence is CASSLQGRLLGSEQFF. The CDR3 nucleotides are TGTGCCAGCAGCTTGCAGGGTCGCTTACTGGGTAGTGAGCAGTTCTTC. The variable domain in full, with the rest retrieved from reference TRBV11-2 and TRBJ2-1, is EAGVAQSPRYKIIEKRQSVAFWCNPISGHATLYWYQQILGQGPKLLIQFQNNGVVDDSQLPKDRFSAERLKGVDSTLKIQPAKLEDSAVYLCASSLQGRLLGSEQFFGPGTRLTVL.

CDR3 protein: CATSRGGTYNEQFF. DNA of the CDR3: TGTGCCACCAGCAGGGGGGGGACCTACAATGAGCAGTTCTTC. The chain links TRBV24-1 to TRBJ2-1, with D perhaps being TRBD1 or TRBD2 (7 bases each). The CDR3 sequence is 14 residues long. CDR1 is KGHDR and CDR2 is SFDVKD in the germline V gene. V was clipped by 7 bases and J by 2 bases, with 11 bases between them.

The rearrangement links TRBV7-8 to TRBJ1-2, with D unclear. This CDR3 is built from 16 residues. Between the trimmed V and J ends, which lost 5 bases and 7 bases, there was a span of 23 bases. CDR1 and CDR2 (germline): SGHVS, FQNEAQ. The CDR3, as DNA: TGTGCCAGCAGCCCCGCCCGGTTTTACATTCTTGGTGGCTACACCTTC. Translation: CASSPARFYILGGYTF.

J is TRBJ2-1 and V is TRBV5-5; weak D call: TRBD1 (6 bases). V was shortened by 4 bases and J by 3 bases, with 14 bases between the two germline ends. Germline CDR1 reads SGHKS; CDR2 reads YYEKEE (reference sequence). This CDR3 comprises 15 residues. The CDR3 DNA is TGTGCCAGCAGCGACCTGACAGGACGCTACAATGAGCAGTTCTTC. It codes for CASSDLTGRYNEQFF. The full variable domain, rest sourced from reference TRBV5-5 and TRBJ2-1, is DAGVTQSPTHLIKTRGQQVTLRCSPISGHKSVSWYQQVLGQGPQFIFQYYEKEERGRGNFPDRFSARQFPNYSSELNVNALLLGDSALYLCASSDLTGRYNEQFFGPGTRLTVL.

The CDR3 spells CSASRQRYNSPLHF. The CDR3 DNA is TGCAGTGCTAGTCGGCAGAGATATAATTCACCCCTCCACTTT. The gene calls are TRBV20-1 and TRBJ1-6; D is unclear. V lost 3 bases and J 4 bases, leaving 10 bases between the germline ends. This CDR3 spans 14 amino acids. The germline V gene has CDR1 DFQATT and CDR2 SNEGSKA (reference sequence).